This TCR beta chain was obtained from a study of CD8+ T cells in alopecia areata. The germline CDR1 and CDR2 sequences are SGDLS and YYNGEE. CDR3 size: 14 residues. V was cut by 0 bases and J by 0 bases, with 7 bases left in between. Reverse transcribed after extraction, RNA yielded cDNA as the sequencing template. Method: immunoSEQ multiplex PCR; TCRdb's copy keeps in-frame clones and lacks some. This sample has over 150,000 clones; around three fifths occur once, and the top ten carry around 5%. The study's findings and limits: Elevated clonality characterized lesional scalp relative to normal scalp, particularly in alopecia totalis/universalis. The study found TCR sharing across patients less clear than in mice, possibly for HLA reasons. Normal-skin resident alphabeta T cells also appear among scalp sample sequences.

About this clone itself: Its specificity is not known.

CD4+ and CD8+ T cells were sorted from PBMCs stained for CD3, CD4 and CD8. The sequencing sample was made of CD8+ T cells sorted from blood. The chain couples TRBV9 to TRBJ2-7; the D gene is possibly TRBD1 (6 bases). The sequence was collected from a human donor in good health. This CDR3 is CASSVGRGSYEQYF. For the CDR3, the DNA is TGTGCCAGCAGCGTAGGCAGGGGCTCCTACGAGCAGTACTTC.